Listed here is a single T cell receptor (beta chain). Data came from immunoSEQ multiplex PCR; TCRdb stores just in-frame clones and leaves some out. The data show nearly 110,000 clones, with roughly 87% seen just once and roughly 4.3% held by the top ten. The sample comes from a study of T cell responses to AZD1222 COVID-19 vaccine. This specimen was peripheral blood, taken on day 0 of AZD1222 vaccination. This receptor was taken from an adult in good health.

The CDR3 DNA is TGTGCCAGCAGCCAGACATTTTATAGCAATCAGCCCCAGCATTTT. It specifies CASSQTFYSNQPQHF. The chain couples TRBV7-2 to TRBJ1-5; no reliable D call. CDR3 length equals 15 residues. V was pared by 5 bases and J by 0 bases, with 11 bases between. From germline, CDR1 is SGHTA and CDR2 FQGNSA.